This T cell receptor beta chain emerged from a study of blood T cell repertoires in COVID-19. In the study's own analysis: Reference gene primers were amplified, and this amplification served to estimate nucleated cell counts. Using immunoSEQ multiplex PCR, the repertoire was profiled, and TCRdb retains in-frame clones only, with some absent. That table gives V, J and clone size, and the DNA gave D and trimming. The profile shows about 90,000 clones, less than 90% of them singletons. In germline, CDR1 is SGDLS, CDR2 YYNGEE. The CDR3 runs 15 residues. V was shortened by 3 bases and J by 4 bases, with 16 bases between the two germline ends.

The receptor was derived from a man aged 80 or over with active or convalescent COVID-19. This rearrangement joins TRBV9 to TRBJ1-1; D is perhaps TRBD1 (6 bases). Sequenced sample: peripheral blood. CDR3 bases: TGTGCCAGCAGCGCGGCGGGGGGCGCGGGCACTGAAGCTTTCTTT. This gives the protein CASSAAGGAGTEAFF. Filled out from reference TRBV9 and TRBJ1-1, the complete variable domain reads DSGVTQTPKHLITATGQRVTLRCSPRSGDLSVYWYQQSLDQGLQFLIQYYNGEERAKGNILERFSAQQFPDLHSELNLSSLELGDSALYFCASSAAGGAGTEAFFGQGTRLTVV.